This entry describes one TCR beta chain. By how much of the sample it makes up, this clonotype is medium-sized (0.01 to 0.1%). It has no known antigen specificity. Qualities for individual bases were not recorded, and no much larger clone is one base off. CDR1 and CDR2, looked up from the germline V gene (reference sequence), are DFQATT and SNEGSKA. The CDR3 runs 12 amino acids, cysteine and phenylalanine included. Only CDR3 DNA is held: 36 bases, read in frame from base 1. This record comes from a study of HIV-infected patients and healthy controls (dated by TCRdb to 2014 to 2015). Context from the whole study: After three months of therapy, CD4 counts in most of the 16 patients increased to a modest but significant degree while remaining below normal ranges. No consistent shift in CD8 counts was seen during early therapy, whereas a slight rise was seen in the CD4:CD8 ratio. After a further year of therapy, viral load was undetectable in all patients, having already become undetectable in about 75% of the 16 patients by the second bleed. Patients exhibited no overall T-cell lymphocytopenia, and total CDR3 counts per chain were not significantly different from those of controls. Whether deep TCR repertoire sequencing of small blood samples from HIV patients could capture immune perturbation and reconstitution was tested in the study.

Follow-up blood from HIV-infected patients was collected roughly three months, about 14 weeks, after antiretroviral therapy began. Whole blood was used without cell fractionation, so all unsorted peripheral T cells were reflected in the repertoire. For RNA extraction, an approximately 2.3 ml sample of peripheral blood was drawn into Tempus tubes. Patients with febrile or AIDS-related illness, tumors, hepatitis B or C coinfection, immunomodulatory therapy, recent vaccination or treatment interruptions were excluded from enrollment. The TURBO-DNase kit was used to remove leftover genomic DNA, and GLOBINclear was used to deplete globin mRNA. Reverse transcription of 400 to 600 ng RNA was performed with SuperScript III using primers directed against the alpha and beta constant regions. Separate alpha and beta chain libraries were made by chain-specific third strand synthesis with multiplexing indices. In the protocol, all rearrangements within a chain were amplified with a single primer pair so that primer bias was avoided, and molecular barcodes were added to each cDNA molecule. Purified cDNA was ligated with T4 RNA Ligase 1 onto a 5' RACE adapter bearing a random hexamer and the SP2 sequencing primer site. The authors primed second strand synthesis from the SP2 site with Phusion polymerase and used slow temperature ramps to favor optimal annealing. The 12-nucleotide barcode on each molecule comprised two random hexamer sequences, both introduced before amplification and concatenated. A short first PCR added P5 and P7 adapter elements plus a second index, followed by an approximately 24-cycle amplification PCR with P5s and P7 primers. In total the libraries went through 27 PCR cycles, after which the libraries were quantified on a Qubit, sized on a Bioanalyzer, and diluted to 3 to 4.5 nM. Sequencing of the normalized libraries was done on an Illumina MiSeq using 2 x 250 paired-end kits. Into approximately 10 ul Tris-Cl, the reverse transcription reactions were eluted following cleanup on MinElute columns. A 1:1 ratio of AMPure XP beads was used to clean the adapter ligations after they had run for approximately 20 hours at 16 degrees C. As for the authors' bioinformatics: A modified Decombinator processed the demultiplexed FASTQ files and output V, J, insert and barcode information. Sequences that shared a barcode but differed from the dominant sequence were discarded as errors, and original cDNA molecules were estimated by counting barcodes clustered at Levenshtein distance 3. The R packages ineq, vegan, igraph and RCytoscape were used for downstream analyses, with IMGT nomenclature and CDR3 definitions applied. The authors computed V gene usage over distinct sequences and counted each TCR a single time to avoid skew from clonal expansion. Whenever two unique CDR3 amino acid sequences within a donor differed by a single Levenshtein edit, similarity networks linked them. In the repertoires, a search was made for a compiled set of published HIV-specific CDR3s (approximately 87 alpha, 702 beta) and CMV-specific CDR3s (about 13 alpha, 253 beta). It was shown by random subsampling to size-matched repertoires that the decreased diversity of patients was not caused by their lower sequence numbers. TCRdb trimmed the raw reads at Q25, called clones with MiXCR and kept productive beta chains. Each entry merges the rows of one CDR3 protein and shows their most common DNA and genes. Clone size and V and J calls follow TCRdb, not the original study. Present in this sample are roughly 18,000 distinct CDR3 sequences, about 9% of which were seen just once. The top ten clones comprise 21% of the sample.

Beyond this particular receptor, the publication reports: More CDR3s were shared between individuals among healthy controls than among HIV+ patients, as measured by Jaccard index and by the count of highly shared sequences. Processing was restricted to sixteen HIV-infected individuals, which the authors judged to be a major constraint on the generalizability of the findings. Mean usage differed significantly between HIV-infected patients and controls for eight alpha and eight beta V genes. HIV-infected repertoires had significantly higher mean Gini indices than controls, possibly reflecting oligoclonality. Rare events from HIV-infected data received too much weight under size-matching, and comparisons were complicated by unequal numbers of distinct sequences between patients and controls. During therapy, HIV-associated CDR3s significantly decreased in frequency, while CMV-associated CDR3s did not change significantly, though most became more frequent. The study did not determine donor HLA types. Alpha-beta chain pairing was not determined in the samples. MAIT cell alpha-chain CDR3s were present at high frequency in healthy controls but severely depleted in HIV+ repertoires. Slight age and sex profile differences between the study cohorts did not explain the observed diversity differences. Compared with untreated HIV+ repertoires, healthy control repertoires had roughly threefold more distinct CDR3s and a higher Shannon diversity. The use of whole blood limited sequencing depth and precluded separation of the dynamics of distinct T-cell subpopulations. Only roughly 14 weeks of therapy was reflected in the treated samples, a period arguably too short to observe immune reconstitution given low adult thymic output. In HIV-infected patients, the apparent post-therapy recovery of the Gini index was not replicated in size-matched repertoire data.

This TCR derives from an adult with HIV infection. The sequencing here drew on blood, taken during antiretroviral therapy. Recombination connected TRBV20-1 to TRBJ2-2, and perhaps TRBD2 as D gene, on 5 matching bases. At the DNA level, the sequence is TGCAGCTCCACGCCGGGGTCCGGGGAGCTGTTTTTT. Protein translation: CSSTPGSGELFF.